These 11 T cell receptor beta chains share one sample of origin, sequenced in a study of regulatory T cells in long-lasting Graves disease (dated by TCRdb to the early 2020s). This specimen's time point label, per the study, means: newly diagnosed GD, antithyroid drugs for less than 3 months. For both TCR sequencing and RNA sequencing, RNA was extracted from PBMCs in TRIzol. Libraries were prepared through multiplex PCR. Data came from an Illumina HiSeq 4000. To build TCR beta libraries, CDR3 regions were amplified by Arm-PCR using iRepertoire HTBI primers. TCRdb trimmed the raw reads at Q25, called clones with MiXCR and kept productive beta chains. CDR3 protein sequences are deduplicated, and each keeps its most common genes and DNA. The sample data list roughly 420,000 distinct CDR3 sequences, and about 14% of these were observed just once. The ten largest make up over 20% of the sample. Sample: peripheral blood mononuclear cells (PBMCs), taken at new diagnosis, from a patient treated with antithyroid drugs. The receptors here all came from a female donor with Graves disease.

At least ten counts were recorded for this clonotype. The chain recombines TRBV30 with TRBJ2-7; 9 positions match TRBD1. Germline V gives CDR1 GTSNPN, CDR2 SVGIG (reference sequence). CDR3 size: 14 residues. V lost 3 bases and J lost 4; bases outside the gene matches: 7. DNA for the CDR3: TGTGCCTGGAGCAGACAGGGGGTTCCTTACGAGCAGTACTTC. This sequence encodes CAWSRQGVPYEQYF.

A remark on this clonotype: A clone one base away is much larger, so this may be a read error. V is TRBV2 and J is TRBJ1-2; possibly TRBD1 for D (6 bases). The CDR3 contains 15 residues. V was shortened by 7 bases and J by 6 bases, with 21 bases between the two germline ends. Germline V gives CDR1 SNHLY, CDR2 FYNNEI. The CDR3: CASTVVGGRRDGYTF. DNA of the CDR3: TGTGCCAGCACTGTTGTGGGGGGGCGCAGGGATGGCTACACCTTC.

This clonotype was picked up many times. The chain joins TRBV7-3 to TRBJ2-3, with 11 bases matching TRBD2. The CDR3 loop spans 17 amino acids. Losses at the gene ends were 5 bases for V and 1 base for J; bases not matched to a gene: 8. Per the germline V gene, CDR1 is SGHTA and CDR2 is FQGTGA. The CDR3 DNA reads as TGTGCCAGCAGCCTCATGACTAGCGGGGCAGGCACAGATACGCAGTATTTT. Its translation is CASSLMTSGAGTDTQYF. Complete variable domain (other parts from reference TRBV7-3 and TRBJ2-3): GAGVSQTPSNKVTEKGKYVELRCDPISGHTALYWYRQSLGQGPEFLIYFQGTGAADDSGLPNDRFFAVRPEGSVSTLKIQRTERGDSAVYLCASSLMTSGAGTDTQYFGPGTRLTVL.

This clonotype was observed at least ten times. V is TRBV7-2 and J is TRBJ1-2; TRBD1 aligns across 7 bases. The CDR3 is 17 residues long. The germline V gene encodes CDR1 SGHTA and CDR2 FQGNSA. The J segment lost 6 bases and the V segment lost 4 bases, leaving 17 bases of the junction unmatched. DNA for the CDR3: TGTGCCAGCAGCTCCCAGGGGGGGGGCGGACTCGGTAATGGCTACACCTTC. As protein: CASSSQGGGGLGNGYTF. The whole variable domain, filled in from reference TRBV7-2 and TRBJ1-2, reads GAGVSQSPSNKVTEKGKDVELRCDPISGHTALYWYRQSLGQGLEFLIYFQGNSAPDKSGLPSDRFSAERTGGSVSTLTIQRTQQEDSAVYLCASSSQGGGGLGNGYTFGSGTRLTVV.

Note on this clonotype: This may stem from a read error, because a much larger clone lies one nucleotide away. This chain connects TRBV28 to TRBJ2-3; D might be TRBD2 (6 bases). Matching the DNA end better, TRBJ2-7 makes the J call doubtful. The CDR3 covers 17 residues. Germline V gene data show CDR1 as MDHEN and CDR2 as SYDVKM. CDR3: CASSLLGGEALIYEQYF. The DNA of the CDR3 is TGTGCCAGCAGTCTACTCGGCGGGGAGGCGTTGATCTACGAGCAGTACTTC.

This clonotype was recorded at least ten times. The chain carries TRBV24-1 and TRBJ2-2; 8 nucleotides agree with TRBD2. CDR3 length: 17 residues. V was pared by 0 bases and J by 5 bases, with 7 bases of the junction left unmatched. CDR1 is KGHDR and CDR2 is SFDVKD in the germline V gene. CDR3 bases: TGTGCCACCAGTGATTTGCCGGGAGGGCGGGAAACCGGGGAGCTGTTTTTT. This encodes CATSDLPGGRETGELFF.

CDR3 loop: CASSVVGETINEQFF. The CDR3 bases are TGTGCCAGCAGCGTAGTCGGGGAGACTATCAATGAGCAGTTCTTC. The rearrangement uses TRBV9 and TRBJ2-1; maybe TRBD2 (5 bases). The germline V gene encodes CDR1 SGDLS and CDR2 YYNGEE. CDR3 length: 15 residues. V was clipped by 0 bases and J by 6 bases, with 13 bases between them.

This clonotype was picked up many times. This chain connects TRBV6-2 or TRBV6-3 to TRBJ2-1, with TRBD2 matching over 7 bases. Germline CDR1 reads MNHEY; CDR2 reads SVGEGT. This CDR3 region has 16 residues. Unmatched junction bases numbered 6, after V lost 2 bases and J lost 2 bases. The DNA for the CDR3 is TGTGCCAGCAGTTACGGGCCTAGCGGTACCTACAATGAGCAGTTCTTC. It is translated as CASSYGPSGTYNEQFF.

To note about this clonotype: An end of the junction differs from the germline gene, which may be a read error. This chain connects TRBV4-1 to TRBJ2-2; D might be TRBD2 (6 bases). This CDR3 is built from 14 residues. The germline V gene has CDR1 MGHRA and CDR2 YSYEKL. This CDR3 is CASSQAGNTGGLFF. CDR3 DNA: TGCGCCAGCAGCCAAGCGGGAAACACCGGGGGGCTGTTTTTT.

The table lists this clonotype with a few counts. Germline and junction disagree at one end, which may indicate a read error. The V call is TRBV7-7, the J call TRBJ2-1; perhaps TRBD2 as D (5 bases). The germline V gene encodes CDR1 SSHAT and CDR2 FNYEAQ (reference sequence). This CDR3 is built from 15 residues. The CDR3 is CASSLSPGKTREQFF. The DNA of the CDR3 is TGTGCTAGCAGCTTATCTCCGGGAAAAACGCGCGAGCAGTTCTTC.

Ten or more counts support this clonotype. The V and J genes are TRBV2 and TRBJ1-3; no clear D gene. Trimming took 7 bases from V and 3 from J, leaving 16 bases between them. Looked up from germline, CDR1 is SNHLY and CDR2 is FYNNEI. The CDR3 has 15 amino acids. The CDR3 spells CASILPGRDGNTIYF. CDR3 nucleotides: TGTGCCAGCATTCTACCGGGAAGGGATGGAAACACCATATATTTT.